The clone carrying this T cell receptor (beta chain) was observed a handful of times. The data belong to a study of T cells in Graves' hyperthyroidism and ophthalmopathy. Germline CDR1 reads LNHDA; CDR2 reads SQIVND (reference sequence). The CDR3 is made up of 15 amino acids. J was trimmed by 6 bases and V by 5 bases; bases with no gene match: 7. Researchers amplified the TCR beta CDR3 regions from RNA transcripts. Primed by the HTBI set, a first-round RT-PCR was run on the TCR CDR3. TCRdb processed the multiplex PCR reads anew with MiXCR; each CDR3 protein has one entry. The sample records around 360,000 distinct CDR3 sequences, around 15% being singletons. Those patients with uncontrolled infection, other autoimmune disease, pregnancy or lactation were excluded. On the basis of clinical symptoms, serum thyroxine and TRAb, thyroid ultrasound and orbital computed tomography, diagnoses were made.

V is TRBV19 and J is TRBJ2-2; 9 positions match TRBD2. The TCR originated in a woman in her sixties with Graves' ophthalmopathy. Source material: blood. The CDR3, as DNA: TGTGCCAGTAGTCCTGGCGGGAGGGCCTCCGGGGAGCTGTTTTTT. Translated: CASSPGGRASGELFF.